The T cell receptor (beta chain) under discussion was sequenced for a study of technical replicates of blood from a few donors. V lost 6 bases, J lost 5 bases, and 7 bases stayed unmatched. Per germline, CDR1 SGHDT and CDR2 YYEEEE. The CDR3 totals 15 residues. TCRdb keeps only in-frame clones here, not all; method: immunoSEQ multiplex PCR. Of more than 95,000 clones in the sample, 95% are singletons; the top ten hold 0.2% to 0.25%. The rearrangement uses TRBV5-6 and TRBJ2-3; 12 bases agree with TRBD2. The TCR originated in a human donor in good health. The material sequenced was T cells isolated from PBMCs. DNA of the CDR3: TGTGCCAGCACCTCTAGCGGGGGGGCAGGAGATACGCAGTATTTT. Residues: CASTSSGGAGDTQYF.